This T cell receptor (beta chain) was observed in a study of blood T cell repertoires in COVID-19. Study-wide background: Researchers got acute and convalescent COVID-19 samples from the United States, Italy and Spain.

Germline values: CDR1 KGHSH, CDR2 LQKENI. V was clipped by 3 bases and J by 2 bases, with 22 bases between them. The CDR3 has 18 amino acids. Sequencing was performed with immunoSEQ multiplex PCR; in TCRdb, only in-frame clones are kept and a portion is missing. The table shows a few hundred thousand clones, with around 87% occurring only once. The chain has TRBV18 and TRBJ2-5, with D tentatively TRBD2 (6 bases). Sequenced: peripheral blood. The sequence came from a man aged 18 to 29 with active or convalescent COVID-19. CDR3 protein: CASSPALAFIPIQETQYF. CDR3 coding DNA: TGTGCCAGCTCACCCGCACTAGCCTTCATTCCGATTCAAGAGACCCAGTACTTC. The whole variable domain, remainder taken from reference TRBV18 and TRBJ2-5, is NAGVMQNPRHLVRRRGQEARLRCSPMKGHSHVYWYRQLPEEGLKFMVYLQKENIIDESGMPKERFSAEFPKEGPSILRIQQVVRGDSAAYFCASSPALAFIPIQETQYFGPGTRLLVL.